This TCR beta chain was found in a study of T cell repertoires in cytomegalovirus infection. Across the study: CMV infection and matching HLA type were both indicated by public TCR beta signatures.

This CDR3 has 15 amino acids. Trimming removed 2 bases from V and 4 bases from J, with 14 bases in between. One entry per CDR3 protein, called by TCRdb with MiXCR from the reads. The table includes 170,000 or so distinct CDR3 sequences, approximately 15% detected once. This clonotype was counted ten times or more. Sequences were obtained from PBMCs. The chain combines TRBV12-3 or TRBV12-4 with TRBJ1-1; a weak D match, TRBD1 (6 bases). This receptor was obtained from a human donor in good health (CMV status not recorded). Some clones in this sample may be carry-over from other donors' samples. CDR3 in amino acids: CASSLRSGGLTEAFF. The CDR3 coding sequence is TGTGCCAGCAGTTTAAGGTCCGGGGGGCTCACTGAAGCTTTCTTT.